A single T cell receptor (beta chain) is shown here with its context. The CDR3 is 13 amino acids. The V gene's germline CDR1 is KGHSH and CDR2 LQKENI. Between the trimmed V and J ends, which lost 3 bases and 6 bases, there was a span of 11 bases. This sample was taken from a study of blood T cell repertoires in COVID-19. Study as a whole: The United States, Italy and Spain supplied acute and convalescent COVID-19 samples. Sources were T cells, B-cell-depleted T cells, or PBMCs; the material itself was cDNA or gDNA.

Original processing notes: It was from reference gene primer amplification that nucleated cell counts were estimated. Profiling relied on immunoSEQ multiplex PCR, and the TCRdb table lists in-frame clones only, not all of them. From that table come the V and J calls and clone size; the DNA was used to work out D and trimming. Of about 83,000 clones in the sample, approximately 88% are singletons; the top ten hold almost 5.5%. The sequence was obtained from a man in his 60s with acute or convalescent COVID-19. Sequencing was performed on peripheral blood. This chain uses TRBV18 with TRBJ1-1; TRBD1 is a possible D gene (5 bases). In nucleotides, the CDR3 is TGTGCCAGCTCACCTAAGGGGAATTCTGAAGCTTTCTTT. This translates into CASSPKGNSEAFF.